What follows are 26 T cell receptor beta chains derived from one specimen sequenced in a study of neurological immune-mediated disorders (dated by TCRdb to between 2019 and 2020). The library was obtained by 5' RACE. The listed sequencing device is Illumina HiSeq 2500. The raw public reads went through TCRdb reprocessing: fastp at Q25, MiXCR clone calling, in-frame beta chains kept. One record per CDR3 amino acid sequence lists the most common genes and DNA. The sample table shows about 44,000 distinct CDR3 sequences, and about 6% are seen once. About 0.6% of the sample is taken by the ten largest. Source material: CD4+ T cells from blood. These receptors were taken from a woman aged 40 to 50 in good health.

Ten or more counts support this clonotype. J is TRBJ2-3 and V is TRBV7-2, with D perhaps TRBD1 (6 bases). V was trimmed by 3 bases and J by 6 bases, leaving 10 bases between them. CDR1 is SGHTA and CDR2 is FQGNSA in the germline V gene. CDR3 length: 13 amino acids. CDR3 bases: TGTGCCAGCAGCTTCCCAGGGGTGGATACGCAGTATTTT. Amino acids: CASSFPGVDTQYF.

This clonotype was found many times. This sequence joins TRBV29-1 and TRBJ2-5, with TRBD2 matching over 8 bases. In germline, CDR1 is SQVTM, CDR2 ANQGSEA. The CDR3 length is 12 residues. V was pared by 4 bases and J by 5 bases, with 3 bases of the junction left unmatched. In nucleotides, the CDR3 is TGCAGCGTTGCGGGAGGGCCGGAGACCCAGTACTTC. Residues: CSVAGGPETQYF.

Ten or more counts support this clonotype. The gene calls are TRBV5-1 and TRBJ2-1; D not certain. Trimming pared 6 bases from V and 4 bases from J, leaving 11 bases between. CDR1 and CDR2 from the germline V gene are SGHRS and YFSETQ. The CDR3 has 13 amino acids. This CDR3 is CASTLGAYNEQFF. The DNA of the CDR3 is TGCGCCAGCACCTTAGGAGCTTACAATGAGCAGTTCTTC.

The sample holds many counts of this clonotype. The genes are TRBV9 and TRBJ2-5, with D possibly matching TRBD1 (5 bases). Germline V lookup: CDR1 SGDLS, CDR2 YYNGEE. Trimming took off 0 bases at V and 4 bases at J, with 13 bases between the two ends. The CDR3 is made up of 15 amino acids. CDR3 DNA: TGTGCCAGCAGCGTAGCTCAGGCAGGGTTAGAGACCCAGTACTTC. This translates into CASSVAQAGLETQYF.

This clonotype came up many times. The J gene is TRBJ2-2, the V gene TRBV7-2, with TRBD2 matching 7 bases. J lost 8 bases, V lost 5 bases, and 14 bases had no gene match. Germline CDR1 SGHTA, CDR2 FQGNSA. The CDR3 loop spans 16 amino acids. The CDR3 DNA follows: TGTGCCAGCAGCACCCTAAAGGCGGGGGTGGAGGGGGAGCTGTTTTTT. Amino acid sequence: CASSTLKAGVEGELFF.

With regard to this clonotype: This may be a read error: a much more frequent sequence differs by one nucleotide. The gene calls are TRBV28 and TRBJ2-7; TRBD1 aligns across 10 bases. There are 17 residues in the CDR3. Germline values: CDR1 MDHEN, CDR2 SYDVKM. The CDR3 sequence: CASGFLSPGQGTYEQYF. In DNA form, the CDR3 reads TGTGCCAGCGGTTTCCTCTCACCGGGACAGGGGACCTACGAGCAGTACTTC. Full variable domain (outside the CDR3, taken from reference TRBV28 and TRBJ2-7): DVKVTQSSRYLVKRTGEKVFLECVQDMDHENMFWYRQDPGLGLRLIYFSYDVKMKEKGDIPEGYSVSREKKERFSLILESASTNQTSMYLCASGFLSPGQGTYEQYFGPGTRLTVT.

This clonotype was counted many times. The J gene is TRBJ1-2, the V gene TRBV6-1; a possible D gene is TRBD1 (5 bases). The CDR3 extends over 14 amino acids. Germline V gene data show CDR1 as MNHNS and CDR2 as SASEGT. V lost 7 bases and J 5 bases, leaving 17 bases between the germline ends. The CDR3 region is CASTRRGGEYGYTF. In nucleotides, the CDR3 is TGTGCCAGCACCCGGCGGGGGGGAGAGTATGGCTACACCTTC.

Ten or more counts support this clonotype. V gene TRBV10-3 combines with J gene TRBJ2-5, with D possibly matching TRBD2 (5 bases). The V end was cut by 6 bases, the J end by 4 bases, with 15 bases between. The CDR3 loop spans 14 amino acids. Germline V gene data show CDR1 as ENHRY and CDR2 as SYGVKD. As DNA, the CDR3 is TGTGCCATCAGCCAGTCTGAGGCGGGAGAGACCCAGTACTTC. Its translation is CAISQSEAGETQYF.

The chain recombines TRBV29-1 with TRBJ2-2, with a tentative D call TRBD2 (7 bases). The CDR3 extends over 15 amino acids. Germline-derived CDR1 and CDR2 are SQVTM and ANQGSEA. The ends were cut back, 6 bases at V and 1 base at J, with 15 bases in the middle. CDR3 amino acids: CSVAAGARNTGELFF. The CDR3 DNA sequence: TGCAGCGTCGCGGCGGGGGCGCGGAACACCGGGGAGCTGTTTTTT.

In this sample, this clonotype turned up many times. The chain uses TRBV20-1 and TRBJ1-2; D is ambiguous. The ends were cut back, 3 bases at V and 2 bases at J, with 10 bases in the middle. Per germline, CDR1 DFQATT and CDR2 SNEGSKA (reference sequence). CDR3 length equals 13 residues. CDR3 DNA sequence: TGCAGTGCTAGGAAAAGCATGAACTATGGCTACACCTTC. Translating it yields CSARKSMNYGYTF.

This clonotype is deemed medium-sized. The chain employs TRBV27 and TRBJ2-1, with 7 bases identical to TRBD2. Germline values: CDR1 MNHEY, CDR2 SMNVEV (reference sequence). J gave up 2 bases and V 2 bases, and 3 bases lay outside the gene matches. CDR3 size: 15 residues. CDR3 residues: CASSLREGPYNEQFF. CDR3 in DNA: TGTGCCAGCAGTTTAAGGGAGGGCCCCTACAATGAGCAGTTCTTC.

The sample holds many counts of this clonotype. J is TRBJ1-3 and V is TRBV5-1, with D maybe TRBD1 (5 bases). Germline-derived CDR1 and CDR2 are SGHRS and YFSETQ. V dropped 3 bases and J dropped 5 bases, with 15 bases sitting between them. This CDR3 region has 15 residues. As DNA, the CDR3 is TGCGCCAGCAGCTCGGCAGGGTCTCTCCGAAACACCATATATTTT. The encoded protein is CASSSAGSLRNTIYF. The whole variable domain, filled in from reference TRBV5-1 and TRBJ1-3, reads KAGVTQTPRYLIKTRGQQVTLSCSPISGHRSVSWYQQTPGQGLQFLFEYFSETQRNKGNFPGRFSGRQFSNSRSEMNVSTLELGDSALYLCASSSAGSLRNTIYFGEGSWLTVV.

This clonotype was seen many times. CDR3 nucleotide sequence: TGCAGTGCTAGGGGGATCGGACTATCAAACAATGAGCAGTTCTTC. It yields the protein CSARGIGLSNNEQFF. The V call is TRBV20-1, the J call TRBJ2-1; possibly TRBD2 for D (6 bases). Trimming pared 3 bases from V and 5 bases from J, leaving 17 bases between. CDR1 DFQATT and CDR2 SNEGSKA come from the germline V gene (reference sequence). CDR3 length: 15 amino acids.

The sample holds many counts of this clonotype. The V and J genes are TRBV5-1 and TRBJ2-5; D is uncertain. The ends were cut back, 0 bases at V and 4 bases at J, with 4 bases in the middle. CDR3 length equals 12 residues. The V gene's germline CDR1 is SGHRS and CDR2 YFSETQ. The CDR3 protein is CASSLDLETQYF. Written as DNA, the CDR3 is TGCGCCAGCAGCTTGGATTTAGAGACCCAGTACTTC.

This clonotype was detected ten times or more. The chain links TRBV5-1 to TRBJ1-4; D remains unclear. Trimming stripped 0 bases from V and 6 bases from J, with 6 bases between. Germline CDR1 reads SGHRS; CDR2 reads YFSETQ. The CDR3 contains 13 residues. The CDR3 DNA sequence: TGCGCCAGCAGCTTGGTTCAAGATGAAAAACTGTTTTTT. Encoded protein: CASSLVQDEKLFF.

The sample holds many counts of this clonotype. CDR3: CSARLLSYSYNEQFF. In DNA form, the CDR3 reads TGCAGTGCTAGACTCCTCTCCTACTCCTACAATGAGCAGTTCTTC. The J gene is TRBJ2-1, the V gene TRBV20-1; D is unresolved. The CDR3 has 15 residues. Germline loops: CDR1 DFQATT, CDR2 SNEGSKA (reference sequence). Trimming cost V 2 bases and J 0 bases, with 11 bases left between them.

This clonotype came up many times. The rearrangement joins TRBV29-1 to TRBJ2-3, with D perhaps matching TRBD1 or TRBD2 (5 bases each). V lost 3 bases and J 0 bases, leaving 25 bases between the germline ends. In germline, CDR1 is SQVTM, CDR2 ANQGSEA. The CDR3 totals 19 residues. DNA for the CDR3: TGCAGCGTTGAGGGAAGACGGGGCAGCCCCGCTTCTAGCACAGATACGCAGTATTTT. Its translation is CSVEGRRGSPASSTDTQYF.

The genes are TRBV7-2 and TRBJ2-7; no firm D call. V shed 5 bases and J shed 3 bases, with 11 bases lying between them. The CDR3 totals 13 residues. Looked up from germline, CDR1 is SGHTA and CDR2 is FQGNSA. Written as DNA, the CDR3 is TGTGCCAGCAGCCCCAGATCTAGCTACGAGCAGTACTTC. Translated: CASSPRSSYEQYF.

Ten or more counts support this clonotype. The chain links TRBV5-6 to TRBJ1-6; D is uncertain. The CDR3 is made up of 14 amino acids. The germline V gene encodes CDR1 SGHDT and CDR2 YYEEEE. Trimming removed 4 bases from V and 4 bases from J, with 9 bases in between. The CDR3 DNA reads as TGTGCCAGCAGCCGGACGGGATATAATTCACCCCTCCACTTT. As protein: CASSRTGYNSPLHF.

This clonotype was recorded a few times. CDR3 bases: TGCGCCAGCAGCTCCATTAGCGGCAGTAACAATGAGCAGTTCTTC. Translation gives CASSSISGSNNEQFF. V gene TRBV5-1 combines with J gene TRBJ2-1; possible D gene TRBD2, 6 bases. Looked up from germline, CDR1 is SGHRS and CDR2 is YFSETQ. Trimming took off 3 bases at V and 5 bases at J, with 15 bases between the two ends. This CDR3 comprises 15 residues.

This clonotype was observed at least ten times. The chain couples TRBV5-1 to TRBJ2-2; D ambiguous. The CDR3 length is 15 residues. Between the trimmed V and J ends, which lost 4 bases and 1 base, there was a span of 11 bases. Germline CDR1 and CDR2: SGHRS and YFSETQ. The CDR3 region has the DNA TGCGCCAGCAGCGCCAACGCTCTGAACACCGGGGAGCTGTTTTTT. The encoded protein is CASSANALNTGELFF. The full variable domain, with the rest looked up from reference TRBV5-1 and TRBJ2-2, is KAGVTQTPRYLIKTRGQQVTLSCSPISGHRSVSWYQQTPGQGLQFLFEYFSETQRNKGNFPGRFSGRQFSNSRSEMNVSTLELGDSALYLCASSANALNTGELFFGEGSRLTVL.

This clonotype has ten or more counts. V and J are TRBV29-1 and TRBJ2-7, with TRBD2 as a possible D gene (5 bases). V dropped 8 bases and J dropped 6 bases, with 17 bases sitting between them. CDR1 SQVTM and CDR2 ANQGSEA come from the germline V gene. The CDR3 is made up of 12 amino acids. CDR3 DNA: TGCAGCTCCGGTGGGGTCGGGGTCGAGCAGTACTTC. It is translated as CSSGGVGVEQYF.

This clonotype was detected ten times or more. The chain recombines TRBV12-3 or TRBV12-4 with TRBJ2-2, with D perhaps matching TRBD1 or TRBD2 (5 bases each). This CDR3 comprises 14 residues. V was shortened by 3 bases and J by 6 bases, with 11 bases between the two germline ends. This chain's CDR3 is CASSFGATAGELFF. DNA for the CDR3: TGTGCCAGCAGTTTCGGGGCTACGGCCGGGGAGCTGTTTTTT.

This clonotype appeared many times. The CDR3, as DNA: TGTGCCAGCAGCCCCCGGGCGGGAGGTTTCCTCGAGCAGTACTTC. Amino acid sequence: CASSPRAGGFLEQYF. The chain uses TRBV11-2 and TRBJ2-7, with 8 bases lining up with TRBD2. Trimming removed 5 bases from V and 6 bases from J; junction bases left unmatched: 12. The germline V gene has CDR1 SGHAT and CDR2 FQNNGV. The CDR3 contains 15 residues.

In this sample, this clonotype turned up many times. The gene calls are TRBV18 and TRBJ2-1, with D perhaps matching TRBD2 (5 bases). Germline values: CDR1 KGHSH, CDR2 LQKENI. Trimming removed 1 base from V and 2 bases from J, with 12 bases in between. The CDR3 is made up of 16 amino acids. CDR3 bases: TGTGCCAGCTCACCACATAGGATCGGGACCTACAATGAGCAGTTCTTC. The encoded protein is CASSPHRIGTYNEQFF.

At least ten counts were recorded for this clonotype. The rearrangement joins TRBV3-1 to TRBJ2-3, with TRBD2 matching 7 bases. Unmatched junction bases numbered 5, after V lost 3 bases and J lost 2 bases. CDR1 is LGHDT, CDR2 YNNKEL, per germline (reference sequence). The CDR3 length is 15 residues. The CDR3 DNA sequence: TGTGCCAGCAGCCATCGCGGGAGAGACACAGATACGCAGTATTTT. Translation gives CASSHRGRDTDTQYF.